The 30 T cell receptor beta chains reported below all come from one sample, sequenced in a study of T cell changes during pregnancy in multiple sclerosis. The repertoire was sequenced with immunoSEQ multiplex PCR; TCRdb's copy has only in-frame clones and lacks some. The repertoire has about 45,000 clones, roughly 90% of them found once; the top ten carry approximately 2.6%. Here the sequenced sample was CD8+ T cells from peripheral blood mononuclear cells, taken in the second trimester of pregnancy. The receptors here all came from a female donor with multiple sclerosis, enrolled in a pregnancy study.

About this clone itself: The sample carries other DNA sequences with the same CDR3. This rearrangement joins TRBV7-8 to TRBJ1-1; D gene ambiguous. V lost 1 base and J lost 0, with 6 bases in between. Germline lookup yields CDR1 SGHVS and CDR2 FQNEAQ. This CDR3 comprises 14 residues. The CDR3: CASSLGGLNTEAFF. For the CDR3, the DNA is TGTGCCAGCAGCTTAGGAGGGTTGAACACTGAAGCTTTCTTT.

V and J are TRBV6-6 and TRBJ2-1, with D hard to call. V lost 8 bases and J lost 1, with 6 bases in between. Germline V lookup: CDR1 MNHNY, CDR2 SVGAGI (reference sequence). The CDR3 has 12 residues. The chain's CDR3 is CASAYSYNEQFF. The CDR3 DNA is TGTGCCAGCGCCTATTCCTACAATGAGCAGTTCTTC.

The rearrangement links TRBV12-5 to TRBJ2-3; D is perhaps TRBD2 (5 bases). V was cut by 1 base and J by 0 bases, with 26 bases left in between. The CDR3 has 21 residues. The germline gives CDR1 LGHNT, CDR2 FRNRAP. This chain's CDR3 is CASGLDSTEVLPETSTDTQYF. The CDR3 region has the DNA TGTGCTAGTGGTTTGGATTCGACGGAGGTGTTGCCCGAAACTAGCACAGATACGCAGTATTTT.

The chain uses TRBV30 and TRBJ2-1; TRBD1 agrees at 7 bases. This CDR3 region has 14 residues. Germline lookup yields CDR1 GTSNPN and CDR2 SVGIG (reference sequence). V trimming: 1 base; J trimming: 1 base; junction bases outside the gene matches: 1. The DNA for the CDR3 is TGTGCCTGGAGTGCGGGACAGTCCTACAATGAGCAGTTCTTC. As protein: CAWSAGQSYNEQFF. Variable domain in full (rest from reference TRBV30 and TRBJ2-1): SQTIHQWPATLVQPVGSPLSLECTVEGTSNPNLYWYRQAAGRGLQLLFYSVGIGQISSEVPQNLSASRPQDRQFILSSKKLLLSDSGFYLCAWSAGQSYNEQFFGPGTRLTVL.

The chain employs TRBV9 and TRBJ2-3; 10 nucleotides line up with TRBD2. The CDR3 extends over 16 amino acids. V lost 0 bases, J lost 6 bases, and 7 bases stayed unmatched. The germline V gene has CDR1 SGDLS and CDR2 YYNGEE. The CDR3 region is CASSVEASGGPDTQYF. In DNA form, the CDR3 reads TGTGCCAGCAGCGTAGAGGCTAGCGGGGGACCCGATACGCAGTATTTT.

This clone was found once. The gene calls are TRBV9 and TRBJ1-1; perhaps TRBD1 as D (5 bases). CDR3 size: 16 residues. Germline V CDR1 and CDR2: SGDLS, YYNGEE. V was cut by 0 bases and J by 1 base, with 13 bases left in between. The chain's CDR3 is CASSVGSRGGNTEAFF. The CDR3, as DNA: TGTGCCAGCAGCGTAGGTTCAAGGGGAGGGAACACTGAAGCTTTCTTT.

V gene TRBV7-9 combines with J gene TRBJ2-6; D not certain. Trimming pared 5 bases from V and 1 base from J, leaving 12 bases between. This CDR3 contains 16 residues. CDR1 and CDR2 (germline): SEHNR, FQNEAQ (reference sequence). Written as DNA, the CDR3 is TGTGCCAGCAGCCCCCTGGTCGGGTCTGGGGCCAACGTCCTGACTTTC. Translation: CASSPLVGSGANVLTF.

J is TRBJ1-2 and V is TRBV20-1, with a possible D match to TRBD1 (6 bases). The CDR3 runs 11 residues. V was shortened by 5 bases and J by 4 bases, with 8 bases between the two germline ends. Per germline, CDR1 DFQATT and CDR2 SNEGSKA (reference sequence). The CDR3 protein is CSARDIYGYTF. The CDR3 coding sequence is TGCAGTGCTCGGGACATCTATGGCTACACCTTC.

The CDR3 region has the DNA TGTGCCAGCAGCGGTCAGGACAGAGAAGCTTTCTTT. As protein: CASSGQDREAFF. V usage is TRBV9 and J usage is TRBJ1-1, with a tentative D call TRBD1 (6 bases). Trimming left V 3 bases short and J 8 bases short, with 11 bases between. The CDR3 runs to 12 residues. Per the germline V gene, CDR1 is SGDLS and CDR2 is YYNGEE. Complete variable domain (other parts from reference TRBV9 and TRBJ1-1): DSGVTQTPKHLITATGQRVTLRCSPRSGDLSVYWYQQSLDQGLQFLIQYYNGEERAKGNILERFSAQQFPDLHSELNLSSLELGDSALYFCASSGQDREAFFGQGTRLTVV.

The chain uses TRBV6-1 and TRBJ1-1; D uncertain. The CDR3 consists of 12 residues. Trimming shortened V by 11 bases and J by 5 bases, and 15 bases separated the two germline ends. Germline V gene data show CDR1 as MNHNS and CDR2 as SASEGT. The CDR3 loop reads CASTGRKTEAFF. The CDR3, as DNA: TGTGCCTCAACCGGGAGGAAGACTGAAGCTTTCTTT.

This clone was counted only a few times. The chain joins TRBV5-1 to TRBJ2-5, with TRBD2 matching over 12 bases. Germline V gives CDR1 SGHRS, CDR2 YFSETQ. The CDR3 totals 16 residues. Trimming removed 5 bases from V and 4 bases from J; junction bases left unmatched: 9. The CDR3 DNA follows: TGCGCCAGCAGTCCGGATCTAGCGGGGGGGCCAGAGACCCAGTACTTC. As protein: CASSPDLAGGPETQYF.

The chain is built from TRBV11-3 and TRBJ2-7; a possible D gene is TRBD1 (5 bases). Trimming removed 5 bases from V and 0 bases from J, with 8 bases in between. The length of the CDR3 is 13 residues. CDR1 SGHNT and CDR2 YENEEA come from the germline V gene. The CDR3 DNA follows: TGTGCCAGCAGCCCGGACAACTCCTACGAGCAGTACTTC. As protein: CASSPDNSYEQYF.

The chain uses TRBV15 and TRBJ2-4; perhaps TRBD2 as D (5 bases). Trimming took off 8 bases at V and 4 bases at J, with 9 bases between the two ends. Per germline, CDR1 LNHNV and CDR2 YYDKDF (reference sequence). The CDR3 runs to 12 residues. The chain's CDR3 is CATGGEKNIQYF. In DNA form, the CDR3 reads TGTGCCACCGGAGGTGAGAAAAACATTCAGTACTTC. Full variable domain (missing parts from reference TRBV15 and TRBJ2-4): DAMVIQNPRYQVTQFGKPVTLSCSQTLNHNVMYWYQQKSSQAPKLLFHYYDKDFNNEADTPDNFQSRRPNTSFCFLDIRSPGLGDTAMYLCATGGEKNIQYFGAGTRLSVL.

The gene calls are TRBV12-5 and TRBJ1-1; a possible D gene is TRBD1 (5 bases). Trimming removed 3 bases at V and 0 bases at J, with 20 bases between. Germline CDR1 reads LGHNT; CDR2 reads FRNRAP. The CDR3 is made up of 18 amino acids. CDR3 sequence reads: CASGFGSEGLTMNTEAFF. Written as DNA, the CDR3 is TGTGCTAGTGGTTTTGGGTCGGAGGGGCTCACCATGAACACTGAAGCTTTCTTT.

J is TRBJ2-5 and V is TRBV21-1; TRBD1 was called by the table and not checked on the DNA. TRBV21-1 is termed a pseudogene. The CDR3 is 15 residues long. CDR3 sequence: CASSKQNRGRETQYF. DNA for the CDR3: TGTGCCAGCAGCAAGCAGAACAGGGGGCGGGAGACCCAGTACTTC.

J is TRBJ2-7 and V is TRBV19; perhaps TRBD2 as D (6 bases). Germline assignment: CDR1 LNHDA and CDR2 SQIVND (reference sequence). V was clipped by 5 bases and J by 4 bases, with 12 bases between them. The CDR3 extends over 13 amino acids. Here the CDR3 DNA reads TGTGCCAGTAGTGCGGGACGGGGGTACGAGCAGTACTTC. Translating it yields CASSAGRGYEQYF.

V and J are TRBV4-1 and TRBJ1-2; a possible D gene is TRBD1 (5 bases). Per germline, CDR1 MGHRA and CDR2 YSYEKL. V was shortened by 3 bases and J by 7 bases, with 12 bases between the two germline ends. This CDR3 has 13 residues. CDR3 loop: CASSHPGLLGYTF. The CDR3 DNA sequence: TGCGCCAGCAGCCACCCAGGGCTCCTTGGCTACACCTTC.

This chain links TRBV19 with TRBJ1-1; 8 bases agree with TRBD1. This CDR3 comprises 15 residues. J was trimmed by 1 base and V by 3 bases; bases with no gene match: 4. Per germline, CDR1 LNHDA and CDR2 SQIVND (reference sequence). The DNA of the CDR3 is TGTGCCAGTAGTATTACCGGGACAGGGAACACTGAAGCTTTCTTT. This translates into CASSITGTGNTEAFF.

The chain joins TRBV27 to TRBJ1-6; D may be TRBD1 (5 bases). The CDR3 has 15 amino acids. The germline gives CDR1 MNHEY, CDR2 SMNVEV (reference sequence). The V and J ends lost 2 bases and 7 bases respectively, with 12 bases between them. CDR3 coding DNA: TGTGCCAGCAGTTTAGGGGCTGCAGCGAATTCACCCCTCCACTTT. It encodes CASSLGAAANSPLHF.

V is TRBV9 and J is TRBJ2-1; D is unresolved. Germline-derived CDR1 and CDR2 are SGDLS and YYNGEE. The CDR3 has 12 residues. Deletions cut 2 bases from V and 6 bases from J, with 6 bases between. The CDR3 sequence: CASSVQINEQFF. CDR3 DNA sequence: TGTGCCAGCAGCGTTCAAATCAATGAGCAGTTCTTC.

The chain couples TRBV5-6 to TRBJ2-5; possible D gene TRBD1, 5 bases. CDR1 is SGHDT, CDR2 YYEEEE, per germline. The V end lost 3 bases, the J end lost 3 bases, and 12 bases lay between the germline ends. The CDR3 is 14 residues long. CDR3 DNA sequence: TGTGCCAGCAGCTGGGGCCAAGGGGAAGAGACCCAGTACTTC. This sequence encodes CASSWGQGEETQYF.

The V call is TRBV13, the J call TRBJ1-3, with D perhaps TRBD1 (6 bases). Germline V CDR1 and CDR2: PRHDT, FYEKMQ (reference sequence). V lost 10 bases, J lost 1 base, and 17 bases lay in between. This CDR3 has 15 residues. In DNA, the CDR3 is TGTGCCACCAGGGGACAACTTAAATCTGGAAACACCATATATTTT. Amino acid sequence: CATRGQLKSGNTIYF.

The chain has TRBV7-2 and TRBJ1-5; D might be TRBD1 (5 bases). V was cut by 5 bases and J by 5 bases, with 10 bases left in between. CDR3 length equals 13 residues. Germline CDR1 is SGHTA and CDR2 is FQGNSA. CDR3: CASSVWGDQPQHF. CDR3 coding DNA: TGTGCCAGCAGCGTATGGGGGGATCAGCCCCAGCATTTT.

This clone is a singleton in its sample. This chain joins TRBV5-1 and TRBJ2-2; D possibly corresponds to TRBD1 (5 bases). Trimming took 0 bases from V and 7 from J, leaving 13 bases between them. The length of the CDR3 is 15 residues. Germline loops: CDR1 SGHRS, CDR2 YFSETQ. The DNA for the CDR3 is TGCGCCAGCAGCTTGGCCGGCCAGGGCGGCGGGGAGCTGTTTTTT. Its protein is CASSLAGQGGGELFF.

This clone was detected once. The chain combines TRBV6-5 with TRBJ2-2; a weak D match, TRBD1 (5 bases). The V end lost 7 bases, the J end lost 4 bases, and 10 bases lay between the germline ends. Per germline, CDR1 MNHEY and CDR2 SVGAGI. This CDR3 contains 13 residues. The CDR3 bases are TGTGCCAGCATAACAGGCAGCACCGGGGAGCTGTTTTTT. As protein: CASITGSTGELFF.

The gene calls are TRBV19 and TRBJ2-7, with 10 nucleotides matching TRBD2. Trimming at V came to 9 bases and at J to 0 bases, leaving 8 bases not matched to a gene. Germline V gene data show CDR1 as LNHDA and CDR2 as SQIVND (reference sequence). This CDR3 is 15 amino acids long. DNA of the CDR3: TGTGCCAGCCAAGGGGAGCGGGAGGGCTCCTACGAGCAGTACTTC. Translation: CASQGEREGSYEQYF.

V and J are TRBV11-2 and TRBJ1-2, with unresolved D. This CDR3 has 15 amino acids. V lost 4 bases, J lost 3 bases, and 15 bases lay in between. Germline V gene sequence: CDR1 SGHAT, CDR2 FQNNGV. The CDR3 DNA reads TGTGCCAGCAGCTCCGAACCCGGGATTTACTATGGCTACACCTTC. This sequence encodes CASSSEPGIYYGYTF.

This clone was detected only once. The chain links TRBV6-1 to TRBJ1-1; tentatively, D is TRBD1 (5 bases). The CDR3 has 15 amino acids. The germline V gene has CDR1 MNHNS and CDR2 SASEGT. V was cut by 2 bases and J by 3 bases, with 13 bases left in between. The CDR3 coding sequence is TGTGCCAGCAGTGAAATCAGGGTTGGAGACACTGAAGCTTTCTTT. This sequence encodes CASSEIRVGDTEAFF.

J is TRBJ1-2 and V is TRBV27; the D is unclear. The germline CDR1 and CDR2 sequences are MNHEY and SMNVEV (reference sequence). CDR3 size: 14 residues. Between the trimmed V and J ends, which lost 4 bases and 3 bases, there was a span of 12 bases. As DNA, the CDR3 is TGTGCCAGCAGTTCCTCTCCTGGGCACTATGGCTACACCTTC. Its protein is CASSSSPGHYGYTF.

This chain uses TRBV6-6 with TRBJ2-1; 9 positions agree with TRBD1. Germline CDR1 MNHNY, CDR2 SVGAGI (reference sequence). The J segment lost 10 bases and the V segment lost 4 bases, leaving 11 bases of the junction unmatched. This CDR3 comprises 15 residues. This CDR3 reads CASSSPGQGSIEQFF. CDR3 nucleotides: TGTGCCAGCAGTTCCCCGGGACAGGGTTCTATCGAGCAGTTCTTC.